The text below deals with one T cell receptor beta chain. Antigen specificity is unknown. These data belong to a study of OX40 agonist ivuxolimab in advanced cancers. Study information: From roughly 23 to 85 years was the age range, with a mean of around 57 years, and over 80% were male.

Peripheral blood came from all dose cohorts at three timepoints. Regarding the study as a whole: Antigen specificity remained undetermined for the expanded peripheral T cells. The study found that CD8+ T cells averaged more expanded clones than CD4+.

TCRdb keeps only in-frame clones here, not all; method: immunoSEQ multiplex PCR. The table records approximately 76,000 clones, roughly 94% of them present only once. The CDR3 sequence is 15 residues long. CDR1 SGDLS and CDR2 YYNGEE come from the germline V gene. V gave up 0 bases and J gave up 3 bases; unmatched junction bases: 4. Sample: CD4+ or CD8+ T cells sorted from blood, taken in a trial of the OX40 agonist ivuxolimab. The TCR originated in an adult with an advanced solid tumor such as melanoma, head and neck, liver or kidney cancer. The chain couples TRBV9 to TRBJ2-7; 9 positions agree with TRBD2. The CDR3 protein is CASSVDSSGVYEQYF. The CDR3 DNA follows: TGTGCCAGCAGCGTAGATTCTAGCGGGGTCTACGAGCAGTACTTC.